A selection of T cell receptor beta chains follows, all from one sample in a study of OX40 agonist ivuxolimab in advanced cancers. The assay was immunoSEQ multiplex PCR, and TCRdb's table has in-frame clones only and misses some. The sample yields around 60,000 clones, about 88% seen once. Sequences were derived from CD4+ or CD8+ T cells sorted from blood, sampled in a trial of the OX40 agonist ivuxolimab. The receptors derive from an adult with an advanced solid tumor such as melanoma, head and neck, liver or kidney cancer. The CDR3 runs from the conserved cysteine through the conserved F or W. The D gene is left open where the match is weak. Not every row has a clone size; where given, it reads once, few, many or a size class.

clone_size	d_call	v_call	j_call	cdr3_nt	cdr3_aa
NA	NA	TRBV7-2	TRBJ1-2	TGTGCCAGCAGCTTAGACAGGGTGAACTATGGCTACACCTTC	CASSLDRVNYGYTF
NA	TRBD1	TRBV5-6	TRBJ2-4	TGTGCCAGCAGCTTGATAAAGGGGGCCGGGACCCTTCGAGACATTCAGTACTTC	CASSLIKGAGTLRDIQYF
once	TRBD1	TRBV10-2	TRBJ2-7	TGCGCCAGCAGCGGGACAGGAACACTCTACGAGCAGTACTTC	CASSGTGTLYEQYF
once	TRBD2	TRBV10-1	TRBJ2-3	TGCGCCAGCAGTGCTTCGGGACTAGCGGTTATGTATTTT	CASSASGLAVMYF
once	TRBD2	TRBV5-6	TRBJ2-3	TGTGCCAGCAGCGTTAGCGGGAGGGCCGATCTAGGCACAGATACGCAGTATTTT	CASSVSGRADLGTDTQYF
NA	NA	TRBV27	TRBJ2-2	TGTGCCAGCAGTTTTTGGGGGCTTATTGGGGCCGGGGAGCTGTTTTTT	CASSFWGLIGAGELFF
NA	NA	TRBV29-1	TRBJ2-3	TGCAGCGTTGAGCTGGGGGCCATTCGCACAGATACGCAGTATTTT	CSVELGAIRTDTQYF
once	NA	TRBV6-1	TRBJ1-6	TGTGCCAGCAGTGAACCGGCAGGTAATTCACCCCTCCACTTT	CASSEPAGNSPLHF
NA	TRBD1	TRBV7-8	TRBJ1-4	TGTGCCAGCAGCTCAGGGACAGCAACTAATGAAAAACTGTTTTTT	CASSSGTATNEKLFF
NA	NA	TRBV7-2	TRBJ1-2	TGTGCCAGCAGCTCTGGTTATAACTATGGCTACACCTTC	CASSSGYNYGYTF
few	NA	TRBV10-2	TRBJ1-3	TGCGCCAGCAGTGACAGGGGTGGAAACACCATATATTTT	CASSDRGGNTIYF
NA	NA	TRBV5-1	TRBJ2-1	TGCGCCAGCAGAACGGACACGGACAATGAGCAGTTCTTC	CASRTDTDNEQFF
NA	NA	TRBV15	TRBJ1-4	TGTGCCACCAGCAGAGTGGGGCGATCTAATGAAAAACTGTTTTTT	CATSRVGRSNEKLFF
NA	TRBD1	TRBV7-7	TRBJ2-1	TGTGCTAGCAGCCTGGACAGGTACAATGAGCAGTTCTTC	CASSLDRYNEQFF
NA	NA	TRBV15	TRBJ2-2	TGTGCCACCAGCAGAACCAGGAACACCGGGGAGCTGTTTTTT	CATSRTRNTGELFF
NA	NA	TRBV29-1	TRBJ1-2	TGCAGCGTTGAATCCGGACACCTTTATGGCTACACCTTC	CSVESGHLYGYTF
NA	TRBD1	TRBV29-1	TRBJ1-2	TGCAGCACTCCAGGGGGCGCGGGCTATGGCTACACCTTC	CSTPGGAGYGYTF
NA	NA	TRBV5-1	TRBJ1-4	TGCGCCAGCAGCCTGTCGGGTGAAAAACTGTTTTTT	CASSLSGEKLFF
NA	NA	TRBV7-2	TRBJ1-5	TGTGCCAGCAGCTTGAGGGGGAATCAGCCCCAGCATTTT	CASSLRGNQPQHF
once	TRBD2	TRBV5-6	TRBJ2-7	TGTGCCAGCAGCTTGTGGACTAGCACGTCCTACGAGCAGTACTTC	CASSLWTSTSYEQYF
NA	NA	TRBV18	TRBJ2-3	TGTGCCAGCTCACTGACTTCAGATACGCAGTATTTT	CASSLTSDTQYF
NA	TRBD2	TRBV30	TRBJ2-1	TGTGCCTGGAGCTGGGGGGGAGGCAATGAGCAGTTCTTC	CAWSWGGGNEQFF
once	TRBD1	TRBV4-1	TRBJ2-6	TGCGCCAGCGGCCGCACAGGGGTCCTTTCTGAGTCTGGGGCCAACGTCCTGACTTTC	CASGRTGVLSESGANVLTF
few	TRBD1	TRBV7-2	TRBJ2-5	TGTGCCAGCAGCTTAGGTAACAGGGGGCAAGAGACCCAGTACTTC	CASSLGNRGQETQYF
NA	NA	TRBV4-1	TRBJ1-2	TGCGCCAGCAGCCAAGACCCGAACAGAGGGACAAATGGCTACACCTTC	CASSQDPNRGTNGYTF
NA	NA	TRBV7-2	TRBJ1-1	TGTGCCAGCAGCTTCCCCGAGGGTAACACTGAAGCTTTCTTT	CASSFPEGNTEAFF
NA	TRBD2	TRBV2	TRBJ2-1	TGTGCCAGCAGAATAGCGGGAGTCGATGAGCAGTTCTTC	CASRIAGVDEQFF
NA	TRBD2	TRBV7-9	TRBJ2-7	TGTGCCAGCAGTCCCCGCGGGAGACCCTACGAGCAGTACTTC	CASSPRGRPYEQYF
NA	NA	TRBV29-1	TRBJ2-1	TGCAGCGTTGATGATAGGGGAAATGAGCAGTTCTTC	CSVDDRGNEQFF
NA	NA	TRBV7-2	TRBJ2-5	TGTGCCAGCAGCTTAGTGGGCGTGGAGACCCAGTACTTC	CASSLVGVETQYF
NA	NA	TRBV6-4	TRBJ2-7	TGTGCCAGCAGTTTCGGGAGTTCGAGCTCCTACGAGCAGTACTTC	CASSFGSSSSYEQYF
few	TRBD1	TRBV7-9	TRBJ1-1	TGTGCCAGCAGCCCGACAGGGCTGGAAGCTTTCTTT	CASSPTGLEAFF